This is a list of T cell receptor beta chains from one sample in a study of shared clonotypes between healthy human individuals. Clones were sequenced by immunoSEQ multiplex PCR, and TCRdb holds only the in-frame ones, with some missing. The table records about 680,000 clones, 92% of them present only once. The sample was naive CD8+ T cells sorted from blood. These TCRs come from a man aged 25-40 years in good health. Both conserved end residues are part of each CDR3. A D gene is named only where the DNA matches it firmly. Only part of the rows carry a size: once, few, many, or a class if the clone is expanded.

clone size	CDR3 length	V gene	D gene	J gene	CDR3 DNA	CDR3 protein
-	13	TRBV12-5	-	TRBJ1-1	TGTGCTACGACCAGGGACGGGAACACTGAAGCTTTCTTT	CATTRDGNTEAFF
-	13	TRBV9	-	TRBJ2-7	TGTGCCAGCAGCGTCGGGGTTAGCTACGAGCAGTACTTC	CASSVGVSYEQYF
-	15	TRBV27	-	TRBJ2-7	TGTGCCAGCAGGAACGGGGGACATAGCAGATACGAGCAGTACTTC	CASRNGGHSRYEQYF
-	16	TRBV19	-	TRBJ1-1	TGTGCCAGTAGTATAGCACAAACCTCGGTTAACACTGAAGCTTTCTTT	CASSIAQTSVNTEAFF
-	17	TRBV7-3	-	TRBJ2-7	TGTGCCAGCAGCCCAACCCCATGGGACTTAGTCCAGGGGGGGCAGTACTTC	CASSPTPWDLVQGGQYF
-	14	TRBV27	-	TRBJ1-1	TGTGCCAGCAGTTTGACCTCCCGACAGGTTGAAGCTTTCTTT	CASSLTSRQVEAFF
-	14	TRBV25-1	-	TRBJ2-1	TGTGCCAGCAGTGACGGGATGCCCTGGAATGAGCAGTTCTTC	CASSDGMPWNEQFF
-	14	TRBV7-6	-	TRBJ2-1	TGTGCCAGCAGCCAAAGGGGAAAGGACAATGAGCAGTTCTTC	CASSQRGKDNEQFF
-	12	TRBV7-8	-	TRBJ2-1	TGTGCCAGCAGTAGAGAGGGGAATGAGCAGTTCTTC	CASSREGNEQFF
-	13	TRBV27	-	TRBJ2-7	TGTGCCAGCAGGGGCATAACAAACTACGAGCAGTACTTC	CASRGITNYEQYF
few	12	TRBV9	-	TRBJ2-7	TGTGCCAGCAGCCTTGGTTCGGGGGAGCAGTACTTC	CASSLGSGEQYF
-	14	TRBV6-5	-	TRBJ1-4	TGTGCCAGCAGTTACAGCCAGGGAAGTGAAAAACTGTTTTTT	CASSYSQGSEKLFF
-	15	TRBV7-6	-	TRBJ2-2	TGTGCCAGCAGCGGAAGTGGGGAGAACACCGGGGAGCTGTTTTTT	CASSGSGENTGELFF
-	17	TRBV7-9	-	TRBJ1-2	TGTGCCAGCAGCTTAGACGCCAGGGGTTCCCTTAACTATGGCTACACCTTC	CASSLDARGSLNYGYTF
-	14	TRBV27	-	TRBJ1-1	TGTGCCAGTGGCCTCTCGGCGTGGGGGACTGAAGCTTTCTTT	CASGLSAWGTEAFF
-	17	TRBV7-9	-	TRBJ2-2	TGTGCCAGCAGCTACACGTCGGGGGCTAGGAACACCGGGGAGCTGTTTTTT	CASSYTSGARNTGELFF